Included here is one T cell receptor (beta chain) sequence, with context. These data are taken from a study of blood T cell repertoires in COVID-19. The wider study: T cells, B-cell-depleted T cells, or PBMCs provided the cDNA or gDNA that served as material.

TCRdb's copy holds only in-frame clones and misses some; the assay was immunoSEQ multiplex PCR. The sample lists fewer than 250,000 clones, roughly 83% seen once, with approximately 5% in the top ten. This sequence was found in a woman of 80 years or more with COVID-19, enrolled during active disease. Sequencing input: peripheral blood.

The DNA for the CDR3 is TGTGCCAGCATTTTTAGTCATGTGTCTGCCGGGACAGGGGCTCCGTTTAATGGCTACACCTTC. Translated: CASIFSHVSAGTGAPFNGYTF. This chain uses TRBV2 with TRBJ1-2; 10 nucleotides agree with TRBD1. V gave up 7 bases and J gave up 6 bases; unmatched junction bases: 29. The CDR3 covers 21 residues. The germline gives CDR1 SNHLY, CDR2 FYNNEI.